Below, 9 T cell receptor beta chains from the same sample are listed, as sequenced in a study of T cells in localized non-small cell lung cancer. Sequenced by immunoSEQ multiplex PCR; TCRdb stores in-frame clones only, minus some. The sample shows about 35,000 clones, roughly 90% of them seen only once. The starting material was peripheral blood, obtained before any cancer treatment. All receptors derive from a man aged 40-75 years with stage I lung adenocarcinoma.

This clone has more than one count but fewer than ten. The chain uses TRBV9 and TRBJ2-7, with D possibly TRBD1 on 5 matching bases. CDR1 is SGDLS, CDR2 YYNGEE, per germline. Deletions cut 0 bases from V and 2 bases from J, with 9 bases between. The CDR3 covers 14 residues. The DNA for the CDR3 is TGTGCCAGCAGCGTAGATAGGGGTGCCTACGAGCAGTACTTC. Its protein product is CASSVDRGAYEQYF.

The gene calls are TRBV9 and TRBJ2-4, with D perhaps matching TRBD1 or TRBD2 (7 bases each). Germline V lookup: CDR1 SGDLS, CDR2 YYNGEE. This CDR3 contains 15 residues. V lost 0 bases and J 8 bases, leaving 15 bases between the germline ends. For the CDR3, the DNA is TGTGCCAGCAGCGTAGCAGGGGGGGCGCAGGACATTCAGTACTTC. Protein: CASSVAGGAQDIQYF.

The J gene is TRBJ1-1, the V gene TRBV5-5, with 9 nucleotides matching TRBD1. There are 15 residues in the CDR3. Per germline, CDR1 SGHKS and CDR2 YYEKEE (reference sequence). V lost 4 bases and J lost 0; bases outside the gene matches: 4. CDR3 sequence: CASSGGTGMNTEAFF. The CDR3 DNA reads TGTGCCAGCAGCGGGGGGACAGGGATGAACACTGAAGCTTTCTTT.

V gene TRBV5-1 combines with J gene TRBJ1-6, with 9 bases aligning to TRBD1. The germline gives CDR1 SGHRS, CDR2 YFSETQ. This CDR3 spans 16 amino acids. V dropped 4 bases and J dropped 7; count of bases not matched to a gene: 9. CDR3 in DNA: TGCGCCAGCAGCCTGGGATCCGGGACAGGGAATTCACCCCTCCACTTT. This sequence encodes CASSLGSGTGNSPLHF.

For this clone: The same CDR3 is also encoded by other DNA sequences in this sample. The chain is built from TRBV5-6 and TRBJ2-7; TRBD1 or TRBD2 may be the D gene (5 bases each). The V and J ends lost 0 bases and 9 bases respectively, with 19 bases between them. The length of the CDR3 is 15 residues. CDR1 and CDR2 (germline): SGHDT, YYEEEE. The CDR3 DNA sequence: TGTGCCAGCAGCTTGGGGGGTGGCAGGGAGAGGGGGCAGTACTTC. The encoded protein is CASSLGGGRERGQYF.

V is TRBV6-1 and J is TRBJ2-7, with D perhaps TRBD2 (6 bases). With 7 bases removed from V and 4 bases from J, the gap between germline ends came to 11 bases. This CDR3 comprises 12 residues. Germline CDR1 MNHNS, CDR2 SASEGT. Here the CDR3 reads CASTAGGYEQYF. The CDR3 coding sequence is TGTGCCAGCACCGCCGGGGGTTACGAGCAGTACTTC.

CDR3 region: CASSLWTGASGTEAFF. CDR3 in DNA: TGCGCCAGCAGCTTATGGACAGGGGCGAGTGGGACTGAAGCTTTCTTT. V gene TRBV5-1 combines with J gene TRBJ1-1; 9 bases align to TRBD1. Losses at the gene ends were 2 bases for V and 5 bases for J; bases not matched to a gene: 10. The length of the CDR3 is 16 residues. Germline V gene lookup returns CDR1 SGHRS and CDR2 YFSETQ.

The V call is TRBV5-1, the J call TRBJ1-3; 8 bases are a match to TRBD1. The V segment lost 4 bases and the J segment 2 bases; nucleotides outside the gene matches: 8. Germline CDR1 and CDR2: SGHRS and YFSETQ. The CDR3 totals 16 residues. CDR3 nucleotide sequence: TGCGCCAGCAGCGCACAAGACAGGGGCACTGGAAACACCATATATTTT. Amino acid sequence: CASSAQDRGTGNTIYF.

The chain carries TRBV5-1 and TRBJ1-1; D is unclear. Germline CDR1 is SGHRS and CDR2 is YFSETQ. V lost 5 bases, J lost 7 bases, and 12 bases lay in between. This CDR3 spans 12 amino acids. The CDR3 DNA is TGCGCCAGCAGAGCGTCAGACCTTGAAGCTTTCTTT. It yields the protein CASRASDLEAFF.